This entry features one TCR beta chain sequence. Its antigen is as yet unknown. This entry is derived from a study of beta chain features in type 1 diabetes. On the study more broadly: Patients shared similar age, gender and cell yields with healthy donors. Study-level results: Patients and controls would share equally any PCR tilt toward shorter templates. Shortening that was moderate but significant affected the TCRB CDR3s of Type 1 diabetes patients in all four CD4+ subsets.

The entirety of the isolated RNA underwent reverse transcription, so expressed TCRB transcripts were sequenced. Repertoires were generated with immunoSEQ multiplex PCR, while TCRdb's copy carries only in-frame clones and drops some. The table has some 370,000 clones, about 10% seen once. Germline lookup yields CDR1 SGHRS and CDR2 YFSETQ. The CDR3 covers 16 residues. Unmatched junction bases numbered 6, after V lost 0 bases and J lost 4 bases. Specimen: central memory CD4+ T cells from blood. V usage is TRBV5-1 and J usage is TRBJ2-3, with TRBD2 matching over 9 bases. The TCR sequence derives from a man under 40 with type 1 diabetes. This chain's CDR3 is CASSLAGTSRSDTQYF. In nucleotides, the CDR3 is TGCGCCAGCAGCTTGGCCGGGACTAGCCGGTCAGATACGCAGTATTTT.